This TCR beta chain was recovered during a study of cytomegalovirus exposure and HLA in healthy donors. Study information: For the approximately 390 genotyped donors, around 76% fell within the Caucasian-associated ancestry cluster. Study results and caveats: By a later analysis, the bulk of CMV-associated TCR beta chains appeared HLA-restricted. An apparent linkage of common viral pathogens to several of the most significant clusters emerged in a later analysis.

Primers included in the PCR were 60 Vbeta and 13 Jbeta primers. Method: immunoSEQ multiplex PCR; TCRdb's copy keeps in-frame clones and lacks some. This sample carries approximately 190,000 clones, more than 80% of them seen once, and the ten largest clones take 2.6%. Concerning this clone: The antigen remains unidentified.

Sequencing was carried out using PBMCs. The receptor's source is a woman aged 45-65 years in good health and CMV-seropositive.

The CDR3 nucleotides are TGTGCCAGCTCCTCTTCTAGCGGGGGCTACAATGAGCAGTTCTTC. Residues: CASSSSSGGYNEQFF. The chain links TRBV6-4 to TRBJ2-1, with 10 bases matching TRBD2. The CDR3 has 15 amino acids. Germline loops: CDR1 MRHNA, CDR2 SNTAGT. Trimming removed 8 bases from V and 3 bases from J; junction bases left unmatched: 7.